Below, 27 T cell receptor beta chains from the same sample are listed, as sequenced in a study of blood T cells in healthy people across ages. A second PCR of 7 to 11 cycles used a sample-barcoded 5' primer and a J-beta primer mix. TCRdb passed the 5' RACE reads through MiXCR, listing each CDR3 protein once. The sample lists about 700,000 distinct CDR3 sequences, about a third occurring once. Sequencing was performed on blood. These receptors originate from a woman of 80 years or more in good health.

The V gene is TRBV27, the J gene TRBJ1-6; 7 bases match TRBD1. V gave up 5 bases and J gave up 5 bases; unmatched junction bases: 9. CDR3 length: 16 amino acids. CDR1 is MNHEY and CDR2 is SMNVEV in the germline V gene (reference sequence). The CDR3 bases are TGTGCCAGCAGTCTGAGGGGGGGGACAGATAATTCACCCCTCCACTTT. Its translation is CASSLRGGTDNSPLHF.

Comment on this clonotype: This may be a read error, as it is one base from a much larger clone. The V gene is TRBV28, the J gene TRBJ2-5; D gene ambiguous. V gave up 10 bases and J gave up 0 bases, with 9 bases separating them. This CDR3 region has 12 residues. From germline, CDR1 is MDHEN and CDR2 SYDVKM. CDR3 residues: CANETDQETQYF. The DNA for the CDR3 is TGTGCCAACGAAACAGACCAAGAGACCCAGTACTTC.

There are many counts of this clonotype. The chain combines TRBV20-1 with TRBJ1-1; no clear D gene. The length of the CDR3 is 15 residues. Germline CDR1 and CDR2: DFQATT and SNEGSKA (reference sequence). V shed 1 base and J shed 1 base, with 13 bases lying between them. CDR3 region: CSARGSVGRNTEAFF. In nucleotides, the CDR3 is TGCAGTGCTAGAGGTTCGGTGGGCAGGAACACTGAAGCTTTCTTT.

At least ten counts were recorded for this clonotype. The chain couples TRBV5-1 to TRBJ2-7, with TRBD2 matching 8 bases. In germline, CDR1 is SGHRS, CDR2 YFSETQ. Trimming took 0 bases from V and 4 from J; bases not matched to a gene: 3. This CDR3 is 14 amino acids long. Here the CDR3 reads CASSLVGLGYEQYF. In DNA, the CDR3 is TGCGCCAGCAGCTTGGTGGGACTAGGATACGAGCAGTACTTC.

At least ten counts were recorded for this clonotype. V and J are TRBV4-1 and TRBJ2-7; D is perhaps TRBD1 (5 bases). Germline CDR1 is MGHRA and CDR2 is YSYEKL. V dropped 1 base and J dropped 3 bases, with 13 bases sitting between them. This CDR3 spans 15 amino acids. The CDR3 region has the DNA TGCGCCAGCAGCCAAGTGAAGGGGCCGGACTACGAGCAGTACTTC. It codes for CASSQVKGPDYEQYF.

This clonotype was counted only a few times. The chain combines TRBV20-1 with TRBJ2-2; TRBD2 matches 9 bases. CDR1 and CDR2 from the germline V gene are DFQATT and SNEGSKA (reference sequence). V lost 5 bases, J lost 8 bases, and 12 bases stayed unmatched. The CDR3 loop spans 15 amino acids. DNA of the CDR3: TGCAGTGCTGCCCTAGGGATTAGCGGGGGTGGGGAGCTGTTTTTT. Translated: CSAALGISGGGELFF.

V and J are TRBV7-2 and TRBJ2-5; TRBD1 agrees at 9 bases. Germline trimming cut 3 bases from V and 5 bases from J; bases unmatched to any gene: 4. The CDR3 has 14 residues. Germline V gene sequence: CDR1 SGHTA, CDR2 FQGNSA. CDR3: CASSFYGQGETQYF. The CDR3 DNA reads TGTGCCAGCAGCTTTTACGGACAGGGGGAGACCCAGTACTTC. Supplemented by reference TRBV7-2 and TRBJ2-5, the full variable domain reads GAGVSQSPSNKVTEKGKDVELRCDPISGHTALYWYRQSLGQGLEFLIYFQGNSAPDKSGLPSDRFSAERTGGSVSTLTIQRTQQEDSAVYLCASSFYGQGETQYFGPGTRLLVL.

This clonotype was counted many times. The V gene is TRBV20-1, the J gene TRBJ1-1; D unresolved. The V gene's germline CDR1 is DFQATT and CDR2 SNEGSKA (reference sequence). The CDR3 is 12 amino acids. The V end lost 1 base, the J end lost 4 bases, and 7 bases lay between the germline ends. This CDR3 reads CSARVGSTEAFF. DNA for the CDR3: TGCAGTGCTAGAGTAGGGAGCACTGAAGCTTTCTTT.

This clonotype was counted many times. This sequence joins TRBV28 and TRBJ2-3, with 9 bases matching TRBD1. The CDR3 covers 14 residues. Germline V gene lookup returns CDR1 MDHEN and CDR2 SYDVKM. V lost 8 bases and J lost 4; bases outside the gene matches: 7. The CDR3 spells CASELQGAADTQYF. The CDR3 DNA reads as TGTGCCAGCGAATTACAGGGGGCTGCAGATACGCAGTATTTT.

The V call is TRBV20-1, the J call TRBJ1-2; D unresolved. This CDR3 has 14 amino acids. Trimming took 6 bases from V and 7 from J, leaving 21 bases between them. Germline loops: CDR1 DFQATT, CDR2 SNEGSKA (reference sequence). CDR3 nucleotide sequence: TGCAGTGCCACCTTCCCCGGGAGATCAGGTGGCTACACCTTC. Translation gives CSATFPGRSGGYTF.

The chain recombines TRBV28 with TRBJ2-3; unclear D gene. The germline V and J ends were trimmed by 6 bases and 3 bases, with 10 bases remaining between them. CDR1 is MDHEN, CDR2 SYDVKM, per germline. The CDR3 loop spans 13 amino acids. Here the CDR3 reads CASRSVATDTQYF. Here the CDR3 DNA reads TGTGCCAGCAGATCTGTGGCTACAGATACGCAGTATTTT. The full variable domain, with the rest looked up from reference TRBV28 and TRBJ2-3, is DVKVTQSSRYLVKRTGEKVFLECVQDMDHENMFWYRQDPGLGLRLIYFSYDVKMKEKGDIPEGYSVSREKKERFSLILESASTNQTSMYLCASRSVATDTQYFGPGTRLTVL.

The chain links TRBV7-2 to TRBJ1-5; possibly TRBD1 for D (5 bases). Trimming left V 5 bases short and J 7 bases short, with 12 bases between. CDR3 length: 13 amino acids. The germline V gene has CDR1 SGHTA and CDR2 FQGNSA. CDR3 bases: TGTGCCAGCAGCCTACAGGTGGGGCAGCCCCAGCATTTT. Translating gives CASSLQVGQPQHF.

This clonotype was found many times. V usage is TRBV6-6 and J usage is TRBJ2-1; tentatively, D is TRBD1 (5 bases). CDR1 and CDR2 (germline): MNHNY, SVGAGI (reference sequence). V was clipped by 4 bases and J by 5 bases, with 9 bases between them. The CDR3 has 13 residues. The CDR3 DNA reads as TGTGCCAGCAGTTCCGAGACAGACAATGAGCAGTTCTTC. Translated, it gives CASSSETDNEQFF.

This clonotype was recorded a few times. This sequence joins TRBV30 and TRBJ2-2; D remains unclear. With 4 bases removed from V and 1 base from J, the gap between germline ends came to 7 bases. This CDR3 is built from 13 residues. Germline V gene data show CDR1 as GTSNPN and CDR2 as SVGIG (reference sequence). The CDR3 nucleotides are TGTGCCTGGATTAAGGGGAACACCGGGGAGCTGTTTTTT. It specifies CAWIKGNTGELFF.

There are many counts of this clonotype. The V gene is TRBV29-1, the J gene TRBJ2-5, with 7 bases identical to TRBD1. V lost 4 bases and J lost 7; bases outside the gene matches: 12. Per the germline V gene, CDR1 is SQVTM and CDR2 is ANQGSEA. The CDR3 has 14 residues. CDR3 in DNA: TGCAGCGTTGTTTTAGAGACAGGGCTCCTGACCCAGTACTTC. Translated, it gives CSVVLETGLLTQYF.

Here the CDR3 reads CASSDLAGEKLFF. As DNA, the CDR3 is TGTGCCAGCAGTGACTTGGCGGGTGAAAAACTGTTTTTT. The rearrangement joins TRBV6-4 to TRBJ1-4; no definite D call. The CDR3 sequence is 13 residues long. Germline V CDR1 and CDR2: MRHNA, SNTAGT. V gave up 1 base and J gave up 7 bases, with 7 bases separating them.

The V and J genes are TRBV14 and TRBJ1-2, with D hard to call. Germline values: CDR1 SGHDN, CDR2 FVKESK. The CDR3 totals 17 residues. V was shortened by 0 bases and J by 7 bases, with 21 bases between the two germline ends. Written as DNA, the CDR3 is TGTGCCAGCAGCCAAGATCTGGGCGGGGTTGGTGTGCGTGGCTACACCTTC. Amino acid sequence: CASSQDLGGVGVRGYTF.

The table lists this clonotype with many counts. The J gene is TRBJ1-6, the V gene TRBV9; 7 bases are shared with TRBD1. Losses at the gene ends were 0 bases for V and 8 bases for J; bases not matched to a gene: 2. The CDR3 has 14 residues. Germline V CDR1 and CDR2: SGDLS, YYNGEE. The CDR3 here is CASSVGQGDSPLHF. The DNA of the CDR3 is TGTGCCAGCAGCGTAGGACAGGGAGATTCACCCCTCCACTTT.

This clonotype was recorded at least ten times. V is TRBV6-2 or TRBV6-3 and J is TRBJ2-5; perhaps TRBD2 as D (5 bases). Trimming shortened V by 2 bases and J by 11 bases, and 24 bases separated the two germline ends. From germline, CDR1 is MNHEY and CDR2 SVGEGT. CDR3 length equals 16 residues. The CDR3 nucleotides read TGTGCCAGCAGTTACGGTTTTGAGGGAGACTCGATGAAGCAGTACTTC. Its protein product is CASSYGFEGDSMKQYF.

Notes on this clonotype: It may be a read error: a sequence one base away is much more abundant. The J gene is TRBJ2-1, the V gene TRBV20-1; D gene uncertain. The CDR3 totals 15 residues. CDR1 is DFQATT, CDR2 SNEGSKA, per germline (reference sequence). The chain's CDR3 is CGARRLRTSNNEQFF. The DNA for the CDR3 is TGCGGTGCTAGACGTCTTAGAACTTCTAACAATGAGCAGTTCTTC.

A few counts support this clonotype. J is TRBJ2-1 and V is TRBV5-4; the D is unclear. Germline CDR1 reads SGHNT; CDR2 reads YYREEE (reference sequence). Trimming removed 0 bases from V and 4 bases from J, with 8 bases in between. The CDR3 contains 14 residues. The CDR3 here is CASSLEGSYNEQFF. CDR3 bases: TGTGCCAGCAGCTTGGAGGGCAGTTACAATGAGCAGTTCTTC.

The V call is TRBV4-1, the J call TRBJ2-5; D gene ambiguous. The CDR3 spans 15 residues. Germline CDR1 is MGHRA and CDR2 is YSYEKL. V was shortened by 1 base and J by 5 bases, with 14 bases between the two germline ends. CDR3 coding DNA: TGCGCCAGCAGCCAAGGCGGAGAAGATATGGAGACCCAGTACTTC. Its protein product is CASSQGGEDMETQYF.

This chain uses TRBV18 with TRBJ1-1; a possible D gene is TRBD1 (5 bases). CDR1 is KGHSH and CDR2 is LQKENI in the germline V gene. Deletions cut 7 bases from V and 1 base from J, with 10 bases between. This CDR3 region has 13 residues. For the CDR3, the DNA is TGTGCCAGCTTCACCACAGGGAACACTGAAGCTTTCTTT. Its translation: CASFTTGNTEAFF.

In its sample, this clonotype was seen a few times. The rearrangement links TRBV11-2 to TRBJ2-3; TRBD1 is a possible D gene (7 bases). V dropped 4 bases and J dropped 4 bases, with 15 bases sitting between them. In germline, CDR1 is SGHAT, CDR2 FQNNGV. This CDR3 region has 15 residues. The CDR3 nucleotides are TGTGCCAGCAGCTCCAGGGGGGTGAGTGCAGATACGCAGTATTTT. Its protein is CASSSRGVSADTQYF.

A word on this clonotype: This may arise from a read error, as a much more abundant clone is one base away. A read error is likely, as this CDR3 ends without the conserved phenylalanine or tryptophan. This sequence joins TRBV3-1 and TRBJ2-4; D remains ambiguous. With the DNA end fitting TRBJ2-5 better, the J assignment may be wrong. Germline lookup yields CDR1 LGHDT and CDR2 YNNKEL (reference sequence). The CDR3 contains 13 residues. CDR3 amino acids: CASSQWSYETQYL. The CDR3 DNA sequence: TGTGCCAGCAGCCAATGGTCGTATGAGACCCAGTACTTA.

J is TRBJ1-6 and V is TRBV20-1; possible D gene TRBD1, 5 bases. The ends were cut back, 0 bases at V and 6 bases at J, with 15 bases in the middle. The CDR3 runs to 16 residues. CDR1 is DFQATT, CDR2 SNEGSKA, per germline (reference sequence). The CDR3 region has the DNA TGCAGTGCTAGAGATGGGGGAAGCCGCTTTAATTCACCCCTCCACTTT. Translation: CSARDGGSRFNSPLHF.

This clonotype was counted a single time. Given a much more abundant clone one base away, this may be a read error. This CDR3 reads CASSLNSLYEQDF. CDR3 DNA: TGTGCCAGCAGCTTGAACAGCTTATACGAGCAGGACTTC. J is TRBJ2-1 and V is TRBV5-4; D remains ambiguous. The CDR3 sequence is 13 residues long. Germline V gene data show CDR1 as SGHNT and CDR2 as YYREEE (reference sequence).